This passage covers 32 T cell receptor beta chains from one sample sequenced in a study of CD8 T cells in Susac syndrome. Random hexamers served to reverse transcribe roughly 0.45 to 1 ug RNA. TCRdb re-called the immunoSEQ multiplex PCR reads with MiXCR, one entry per CDR3 protein. This sample has 85,000 to 130,000 distinct CDR3 sequences, with around 94% found just once. The sequenced material came from CD8+ T cells from PBMCs. These TCRs come from a human donor with Susac syndrome.

V usage is TRBV20-1 and J usage is TRBJ2-3, with 9 bases identical to TRBD2. CDR1 and CDR2 from the germline V gene are DFQATT and SNEGSKA (reference sequence). J gave up 6 bases and V 3 bases, and 4 bases lay outside the gene matches. The CDR3 is 13 residues long. The CDR3 loop is CSARERGVDTQYF. The CDR3 nucleotides read TGCAGTGCTAGGGAGCGGGGGGTGGATACGCAGTATTTT.

This clonotype has just one count. V and J are TRBV3-1 and TRBJ2-7, with TRBD2 identical over 11 bases. Germline CDR1 is LGHDT and CDR2 is YNNKEL (reference sequence). CDR3 size: 15 residues. V gave up 3 bases and J gave up 7 bases; unmatched junction bases: 8. CDR3 coding DNA: TGTGCCAGCAGCCAGATAGCGGGGGGGCCATTTGAGCAGTACTTC. Translation: CASSQIAGGPFEQYF.

The rearrangement links TRBV25-1 to TRBJ2-5; D is undetermined. CDR3 size: 11 residues. Trimming took 8 bases from V and 5 from J, leaving 9 bases between them. The V gene's germline CDR1 is MGHDK and CDR2 SYGVNS. The CDR3 sequence: CASGPLETQYF. The CDR3 region has the DNA TGTGCCAGCGGCCCATTGGAGACCCAGTACTTC.

The CDR3 bases are TGTGCCAGCAGCACCGGGGGGGGGAGTGAAGCTTTCTTT. Amino acids: CASSTGGGSEAFF. The chain recombines TRBV9 with TRBJ1-1, with a possible D match to TRBD1 (5 bases). The V end lost 4 bases, the J end lost 7 bases, and 14 bases lay between the germline ends. The CDR3 has 13 residues. Germline-derived CDR1 and CDR2 are SGDLS and YYNGEE.

J is TRBJ2-7 and V is TRBV15; a possible D gene is TRBD1 (5 bases). The CDR3 runs 13 residues. The germline V and J ends were trimmed by 6 bases and 0 bases, with 9 bases remaining between them. Germline CDR1 LNHNV, CDR2 YYDKDF (reference sequence). The CDR3 DNA sequence: TGTGCCACCAGGAGTCAGGGCTCCTACGAGCAGTACTTC. Translating gives CATRSQGSYEQYF.

The V call is TRBV6-6, the J call TRBJ1-2; no reliable D call. CDR1 is MNHNY, CDR2 SVGAGI, per germline (reference sequence). The CDR3 has 11 residues. V lost 4 bases and J lost 7, with 7 bases in between. The CDR3 coding sequence is TGTGCCAGCAGTTCCCCTCTTGGCTACACCTTC. Its translation: CASSSPLGYTF.

The rearrangement joins TRBV12-3 or TRBV12-4 to TRBJ2-1, with 10 bases that match TRBD2. The CDR3 has 15 residues. With 3 bases clipped from V and 7 bases from J, the junction kept 6 bases outside the gene matches. The CDR3 sequence is CASSFERGGMNEQFF. The CDR3 region has the DNA TGTGCCAGCAGTTTCGAGCGGGGGGGCATGAATGAGCAGTTCTTC.

The V gene is TRBV25-1, the J gene TRBJ1-1; D is ambiguous. Germline CDR1 MGHDK, CDR2 SYGVNS. V lost 8 bases, J lost 10 bases, and 14 bases lay in between. The CDR3 covers 11 residues. The CDR3 protein is CASSGPHGAFF. CDR3 coding DNA: TGTGCCAGCTCCGGGCCTCATGGAGCTTTCTTT. Looking up the rest from reference TRBV25-1 and TRBJ1-1 gives the full variable domain: EADIYQTPRYLVIGTGKKITLECSQTMGHDKMYWYQQDPGMELHLIHYSYGVNSTEKGDLSSESTVSRIRTEHFPLTLESARPSHTSQYLCASSGPHGAFFGQGTRLTVV.

The genes are TRBV27 and TRBJ2-2; TRBD1 or TRBD2 may be the D gene (6 bases each). In germline, CDR1 is MNHEY, CDR2 SMNVEV (reference sequence). Trimming cost V 7 bases and J 0 bases, with 12 bases left between them. The CDR3 has 15 residues. The CDR3 loop is CASTWGAANTGELFF. Written as DNA, the CDR3 is TGTGCCAGCACGTGGGGGGCTGCGAACACCGGGGAGCTGTTTTTT.

The chain links TRBV12-5 to TRBJ2-3; D may be TRBD1 (5 bases). CDR1 is LGHNT, CDR2 FRNRAP, per germline. CDR3 size: 15 residues. The V and J ends lost 6 bases and 5 bases respectively, with 18 bases between them. The CDR3 region has the DNA TGTGCTAGTGGACAGGAAGGACCTTACAAAGATACGCAGTATTTT. The encoded protein is CASGQEGPYKDTQYF.

The V and J genes are TRBV7-9 and TRBJ2-7, with 10 bases identical to TRBD2. The CDR3 length is 15 residues. Germline CDR1 reads SEHNR; CDR2 reads FQNEAQ (reference sequence). With 6 bases clipped from V and 5 bases from J, the junction kept 10 bases outside the gene matches. The CDR3 reads CASRPTSGALHEQYF. DNA for the CDR3: TGTGCCAGCAGACCAACTAGCGGGGCGCTCCACGAGCAGTACTTC.

This clonotype was detected only a few times. The chain recombines TRBV14 with TRBJ1-3; 9 bases fit TRBD1. This CDR3 is 15 amino acids long. Germline CDR1 and CDR2: SGHDN and FVKESK. Trimming cost V 3 bases and J 4 bases; bases outside gene matches: 4. Written as DNA, the CDR3 is TGTGCCAGCAGCCAGGACAGGGGTTACGGAAACACCATATATTTT. Translated: CASSQDRGYGNTIYF. The variable domain in full, with the rest retrieved from reference TRBV14 and TRBJ1-3, is EAGVTQFPSHSVIEKGQTVTLRCDPISGHDNLYWYRRVMGKEIKFLLHFVKESKQDESGMPNNRFLAERTGGTYSTLKVQPAELEDSGVYFCASSQDRGYGNTIYFGEGSWLTVV.

V is TRBV6-6 and J is TRBJ2-5, with D unclear. In germline, CDR1 is MNHNY, CDR2 SVGAGI (reference sequence). The CDR3 loop spans 12 amino acids. V was trimmed by 4 bases and J by 4 bases, leaving 7 bases between them. In DNA, the CDR3 is TGTGCCAGCAGTTTGGAACGAGAGACCCAGTACTTC. Protein product: CASSLERETQYF.

As for this clonotype: An end of the junction differs from the germline gene, which may be a read error. The rearrangement joins TRBV29-1 to TRBJ2-1; 12 bases agree with TRBD2. Per the germline V gene, CDR1 is SQVTM and CDR2 is ANQGSEA. The CDR3 is 14 amino acids. The CDR3: CSVRGLAGPNELFF. CDR3 coding DNA: TGCAGCGTCCGAGGACTAGCGGGGCCTAATGAGCTGTTCTTC.

Only a few counts were recorded for this clonotype. The J gene is TRBJ1-5, the V gene TRBV12-3 or TRBV12-4, with 9 bases matching TRBD1. Trimming at V came to 5 bases and at J to 4 bases, leaving 3 bases not matched to a gene. The CDR3 extends over 14 amino acids. This chain's CDR3 is CASSPGQGNQPQHF. The CDR3, as DNA: TGTGCCAGCAGTCCCGGACAGGGGAATCAGCCCCAGCATTTT.

The chain has TRBV5-4 and TRBJ2-5; 7 positions match TRBD1. CDR1 and CDR2 (germline): SGHNT, YYREEE (reference sequence). The CDR3 has 15 amino acids. Unmatched junction bases numbered 3, after V lost 1 base and J lost 0 bases. DNA for the CDR3: TGTGCCAGCAGCTTGTGGGACAGCCACCAAGAGACCCAGTACTTC. As protein: CASSLWDSHQETQYF.

The chain joins TRBV20-1 to TRBJ1-2, with D unresolved. CDR1 and CDR2 from the germline V gene are DFQATT and SNEGSKA (reference sequence). The CDR3 totals 14 residues. V lost 5 bases and J lost 0, with 13 bases in between. For the CDR3, the DNA is TGCAGTGCTCCCCCGGACGGGGCTAACTATGGCTACACCTTC. It codes for CSAPPDGANYGYTF.

This clonotype was picked up one time. The rearrangement links TRBV9 to TRBJ2-6; unclear D gene. CDR3 length: 16 residues. Trimming left V 4 bases short and J 4 bases short, with 15 bases between. Germline loops: CDR1 SGDLS, CDR2 YYNGEE. CDR3 nucleotides: TGTGCCAGCAGCTCGCCTGTAGTCAACGGGGCCAACGTCCTGACTTTC. Encoded protein: CASSSPVVNGANVLTF. The full variable domain, in which reference TRBV9 and TRBJ2-6 provide the parts outside the CDR3, is DSGVTQTPKHLITATGQRVTLRCSPRSGDLSVYWYQQSLDQGLQFLIQYYNGEERAKGNILERFSAQQFPDLHSELNLSSLELGDSALYFCASSSPVVNGANVLTFGAGSRLTVL.

This chain joins TRBV9 and TRBJ2-3, with 9 bases fitting TRBD2. V lost 0 bases and J lost 3; bases outside the gene matches: 2. CDR1 and CDR2 from the germline V gene are SGDLS and YYNGEE. This CDR3 contains 15 residues. The CDR3 sequence is CASSVEAGGTDTQYF. The CDR3 coding sequence is TGTGCCAGCAGCGTAGAGGCGGGGGGGACAGATACGCAGTATTTT.

V gene TRBV2 combines with J gene TRBJ2-7; 9 nucleotides align to TRBD2. The CDR3 spans 15 residues. V lost 1 base and J lost 1; bases outside the gene matches: 2. Germline-derived CDR1 and CDR2 are SNHLY and FYNNEI. CDR3 sequence (DNA): TGTGCCAGCAGTGAAGAAGCGGGGGGATCCTACGAGCAGTACTTC. Translation gives CASSEEAGGSYEQYF.

This chain links TRBV25-1 with TRBJ1-1; 7 nucleotides match TRBD1. CDR1 is MGHDK, CDR2 SYGVNS, per germline. After removal of 1 base from V and 1 base from J, the junction contained 6 bases not matched to a gene. CDR3 length: 16 residues. CDR3 DNA sequence: TGTGCCAGCAGTGAATGGAGGGACAGAGAGAACACTGAAGCTTTCTTT. Translation: CASSEWRDRENTEAFF.

Only one count was recorded for this clonotype. The chain links TRBV7-9 to TRBJ2-1, with 7 bases lining up with TRBD1. Germline V gene lookup returns CDR1 SEHNR and CDR2 FQNEAQ (reference sequence). J gave up 6 bases and V 1 base, and 6 bases lay outside the gene matches. This CDR3 region has 15 residues. The CDR3 is CASSLGQGEINEQFF. The CDR3 nucleotides are TGTGCCAGCAGCTTAGGGCAGGGGGAGATCAATGAGCAGTTCTTC.

This chain connects TRBV5-1 to TRBJ2-3; possibly TRBD2 for D (5 bases). The V and J ends lost 5 bases and 3 bases respectively, with 10 bases between them. CDR1 and CDR2 from the germline V gene are SGHRS and YFSETQ. This CDR3 region has 13 residues. In DNA, the CDR3 is TGCGCCAGCAGGCCAGAGGGTACAGATACGCAGTATTTT. Its protein is CASRPEGTDTQYF.

The chain recombines TRBV12-3 or TRBV12-4 with TRBJ2-6, with a possible D match to TRBD2 (5 bases). This CDR3 has 15 residues. V gave up 6 bases and J gave up 2 bases, with 11 bases separating them. The CDR3 coding sequence is TGTGCCAGCAGAGGGAGTCCAGCTGGGGCCAACGTCCTGACTTTC. This translates into CASRGSPAGANVLTF.

The gene calls are TRBV29-1 and TRBJ1-2; D not resolved. The CDR3 spans 15 residues. The V end was cut by 4 bases, the J end by 4 bases, with 19 bases between. The germline V gene encodes CDR1 SQVTM and CDR2 ANQGSEA. CDR3 nucleotide sequence: TGCAGCGTTGTAGGTCGGGCGTCCCTAGGCTATGGCTACACCTTC. As protein: CSVVGRASLGYGYTF.

The rearrangement uses TRBV20-1 and TRBJ2-7, with D perhaps TRBD1 (5 bases). This CDR3 has 12 residues. Trimming cost V 3 bases and J 3 bases, with 9 bases left between them. CDR1 and CDR2 (germline): DFQATT, SNEGSKA (reference sequence). DNA for the CDR3: TGCAGTGCTAGGCTAGACAGCTACGAGCAGTACTTC. This translates into CSARLDSYEQYF.

The chain joins TRBV12-3 or TRBV12-4 to TRBJ1-1; tentative D call: TRBD1 (6 bases). There are 17 residues in the CDR3. Trimming shortened V by 3 bases and J by 0 bases, and 17 bases separated the two germline ends. CDR3 region: CASSLWGRDRMNTEAFF. The CDR3 DNA reads TGTGCCAGCAGTTTGTGGGGGCGCGATCGCATGAACACTGAAGCTTTCTTT.

This clonotype has just one count. The V and J genes are TRBV18 and TRBJ1-2, with no clear D. The CDR3 contains 17 residues. Trimming cost V 3 bases and J 7 bases, with 24 bases left between them. CDR1 and CDR2 (germline): KGHSH, LQKENI. In nucleotides, the CDR3 is TGTGCCAGCTCACCTTCCGGAGGAACTACACCTGAGGGTGGCTACACCTTC. Translation: CASSPSGGTTPEGGYTF.

This sequence joins TRBV11-2 and TRBJ2-1, with D perhaps matching TRBD2 (5 bases). CDR1 and CDR2 (germline): SGHAT, FQNNGV. The CDR3 has 14 amino acids. Trimming removed 4 bases at V and 15 bases at J, with 22 bases between. In DNA form, the CDR3 reads TGTGCCAGCAGCTCCCCAGGTCATAGCGTACCACCGTTCTTC. This encodes CASSSPGHSVPPFF.

The chain is built from TRBV12-3 or TRBV12-4 and TRBJ2-7; either TRBD1 or TRBD2 may supply D (5 bases each). The CDR3 covers 14 residues. With 6 bases removed from V and 6 bases from J, the gap between germline ends came to 18 bases. CDR3 in amino acids: CASRIAGTPGEQYF. The CDR3 DNA is TGTGCCAGCAGAATAGCCGGGACCCCAGGCGAGCAGTACTTC.

The J gene is TRBJ1-6, the V gene TRBV7-9, with D maybe TRBD1 (6 bases). The CDR3 runs to 17 residues. The germline V and J ends were trimmed by 5 bases and 0 bases, with 14 bases remaining between them. Germline values: CDR1 SEHNR, CDR2 FQNEAQ (reference sequence). This CDR3 is CASSDTGRSSYNSPLHF. CDR3 sequence (DNA): TGTGCCAGCAGCGATACAGGGCGGAGCTCCTATAATTCACCCCTCCACTTT.

CDR3 sequence (DNA): TGTGCCAGCAGCTTAGAGACCCTAGCCGCCGGGGAGCTGTTTTTT. Its protein product is CASSLETLAAGELFF. The chain is built from TRBV13 and TRBJ2-2, with a tentative D call TRBD2 (5 bases). This CDR3 has 15 residues. Germline assignment: CDR1 PRHDT and CDR2 FYEKMQ (reference sequence). V was shortened by 1 base and J by 6 bases, with 12 bases between the two germline ends.